The source of this T cell receptor (beta chain) is a study of blood T cell repertoires in COVID-19. For the study at large: From the United States, Italy and Spain came samples of acute and convalescent COVID-19. PBMCs, B-cell-depleted T cells, or T cells provided the cDNA or gDNA that made up the material.

Original analysis: The assay estimated nucleated cells by amplifying reference gene primers. Profiling relied on immunoSEQ multiplex PCR, and the TCRdb table lists in-frame clones only, not all of them. That table is the source of V, J and clone size, and D and trimming were worked out from the DNA. The sample records around 240,000 clones, 65% to 90% being singletons. The V segment lost 0 bases and the J segment 5 bases; nucleotides outside the gene matches: 2. CDR3 length equals 14 residues. This clone came up once. The sequencing sample was made of peripheral blood. The rearrangement joins TRBV23-1 to TRBJ2-3; 7 nucleotides match TRBD1. TRBV23-1 is annotated as an ORF whose role is uncertain. This clonotype originated in a woman in her fifties or sixties with acute or convalescent COVID-19. The CDR3 sequence is CASSQSQGEDTQYF. The CDR3 coding sequence is TGCGCCAGCAGTCAATCGCAGGGGGAAGATACGCAGTATTTT.